Listed below are T cell receptor beta chains from one sample, sequenced in a study of T cell responses to AZD1222 COVID-19 vaccine. TCRdb's table, derived via immunoSEQ multiplex PCR, lists solely in-frame clones and lacks some. The sample has 90,000 to 150,000 clones, 91% seen once. The sample consisted of peripheral blood, taken on day 0 of AZD1222 vaccination. The receptor set was obtained from an adult in good health. Each CDR3 is given with its conserved first and last residue. D genes are given only for firm matches. Clone size appears in some rows only: once, few, many, or a class for an expanded clone.

V gene,clone size,CDR3 length,J gene,D gene,CDR3 DNA,CDR3 protein
TRBV4-1,few,17,TRBJ2-1,NA,TGCGCCAGCAGCCAAGATCCTGCGGGCCACTCCTACAATGAGCAGTTCTTC,CASSQDPAGHSYNEQFF
TRBV30,NA,14,TRBJ1-1,NA,TGTGCCTGGAGTGTATGGGGGGCGAAGACTGAAGCTTTCTTT,CAWSVWGAKTEAFF
TRBV28,NA,15,TRBJ2-7,NA,TGTGCCAGCAGTTTAGGCCCCCTTACGGGCCACGAGCAGTACTTC,CASSLGPLTGHEQYF
TRBV7-7,NA,14,TRBJ1-1,NA,TGTGCTAGCAGCCCGAGTTTAGGGAACACTGAAGCTTTCTTT,CASSPSLGNTEAFF
TRBV5-6,NA,15,TRBJ1-2,NA,TGTGCCAGCAGCCGCCCACCCGGCCTACCTTATGGCTACACCTTC,CASSRPPGLPYGYTF
TRBV6-1,NA,16,TRBJ1-2,NA,TGTGCCAGCAGTGAATCTGAGTATCCTTGGGGCTATGGCTACACCTTC,CASSESEYPWGYGYTF
TRBV6-5,few,15,TRBJ1-5,NA,TGTGCCAGCAGTTACTTCAGGGGTTCGGGGCAGCCCCAGCATTTT,CASSYFRGSGQPQHF
TRBV12-5,NA,12,TRBJ1-3,NA,TGTGCTAGTGGTTTGCTCCTTGACACCATATATTTT,CASGLLLDTIYF
TRBV9,NA,15,TRBJ2-7,TRBD1,TGTGCCAGCAGCGTCTCTACAGGGGGCTCCTCCGAGCAGTACTTC,CASSVSTGGSSEQYF
TRBV13,NA,15,TRBJ2-5,NA,TGTGCCAGCAGCGGGGGGAGAAGAGCCGAAGAGACCCAGTACTTC,CASSGGRRAEETQYF
TRBV7-9,few,18,TRBJ2-2,NA,TGTGCCAGCAGCTCCAGACACCTGACAGGAGAATACACCGGGGAGCTGTTTTTT,CASSSRHLTGEYTGELFF
TRBV19,NA,17,TRBJ2-5,TRBD1,TGTGCCAGTAGTCTCATGGCGACAGGGGGGTTTGGGGAGACCCAGTACTTC,CASSLMATGGFGETQYF
TRBV10-3,NA,13,TRBJ1-6,NA,TGTGCCATCAGTCCAATGAACGATTCACCCCTCCACTTT,CAISPMNDSPLHF
TRBV19,NA,13,TRBJ2-7,NA,TGTGCCAGTAGTATAGACTTAGGCTACGAGCAGTACTTC,CASSIDLGYEQYF
TRBV28,NA,14,TRBJ1-1,TRBD1,TGTGCCAGCAGTTCGCCGGGACAGGGCCTTGAAGCTTTCTTT,CASSSPGQGLEAFF
TRBV5-1,NA,16,TRBJ2-2,NA,TGCGCCAGCAGCTTGGAGGTGTCCCTTGGCACCGGGGAGCTGTTTTTT,CASSLEVSLGTGELFF
TRBV7-2,NA,15,TRBJ2-3,TRBD2,TGTGCCAGCAGCTTGTCAGCGGGAGGGGCAGATACGCAGTATTTT,CASSLSAGGADTQYF
TRBV7-9,NA,12,TRBJ2-2,NA,TGTGCCAGCAGCTCCCGCCCTGGGGAGCTGTTTTTT,CASSSRPGELFF
TRBV5-4,NA,16,TRBJ1-6,NA,TGTGCCAGCCGAGGGGACACGAGCTCCTATAATTCACCCCTCCACTTT,CASRGDTSSYNSPLHF
TRBV6-1,NA,14,TRBJ1-5,NA,TGTGCCAGCAGTGATGCGGGAAGCAATCAGCCCCAGCATTTT,CASSDAGSNQPQHF
TRBV5-5,NA,11,TRBJ1-1,NA,TGTGCCAGCAGCTTAAGGGCGTCGGCTTTCTTT,CASSLRASAFF
TRBV9,NA,14,TRBJ1-5,NA,TGTGCCAGCAGCGTAGATTGGGGCAATCAGCCCCAGCATTTT,CASSVDWGNQPQHF
TRBV30,NA,15,TRBJ1-2,TRBD1,TGTGCCTGGAGTGCCCTGGGACAGACTCTCTATGGCTACACCTTC,CAWSALGQTLYGYTF
TRBV2,NA,15,TRBJ1-5,NA,TGTGCCAGCAGTTTCGCCAGGGGTTTGTTTCAGCCCCAGCATTTT,CASSFARGLFQPQHF
TRBV10-2,NA,15,TRBJ1-2,NA,TGCGCCAGCACCACCGGACTGGGACTTAACTATGGCTACACCTTC,CASTTGLGLNYGYTF
TRBV7-9,NA,15,TRBJ1-5,NA,TGTGCCAGCTCTCATGGGCTTTATAGCAATCAGCCCCAGCATTTT,CASSHGLYSNQPQHF
TRBV9,NA,14,TRBJ1-1,NA,TGTGCCAGCAGCGTAGACGGGCCCCTCACTGAAGCTTTCTTT,CASSVDGPLTEAFF
TRBV11-1,NA,15,TRBJ2-1,NA,TGTGCCAGCAGCCCAGGGTGGTACTCCTACAATGAGCAGTTCTTC,CASSPGWYSYNEQFF
TRBV6-5,NA,12,TRBJ1-3,NA,TGTGCCAGCAGCGGGTCTGGAAACACCATATATTTT,CASSGSGNTIYF
TRBV19,NA,15,TRBJ1-5,TRBD1,TGTGCCAGTAGGACTACAGGGGGTCCCAATCAGCCCCAGCATTTT,CASRTTGGPNQPQHF
TRBV6-6,once,16,TRBJ1-3,TRBD1,TGTGCCAGCAGCCCGGGACAGGGTGTATTTGGAAACACCATATATTTT,CASSPGQGVFGNTIYF
TRBV2,NA,16,TRBJ2-2,TRBD2,TGTGCCACTCCCAGCGGGAGCAGGAGTCCCACCGGGGAGCTGTTTTTT,CATPSGSRSPTGELFF
TRBV9,NA,15,TRBJ2-7,TRBD1,TGTGCCAGCAGCGTAGCTTGGGACAGTAGCTACGAGCAGTACTTC,CASSVAWDSSYEQYF
TRBV12-3/TRBV12-4,NA,11,TRBJ1-2,NA,TGTGCCAGCAGCCTGGGGCTAGGCTACACCTTC,CASSLGLGYTF
TRBV6-5,NA,13,TRBJ1-2,NA,TGTGCCAGCAGTCCATCAGCAGTCTATGGCTACACCTTC,CASSPSAVYGYTF
TRBV6-5,NA,14,TRBJ1-2,TRBD1,TGTGCCAGCAGTAAGGCCGGGACAGAATATGGCTACACCTTC,CASSKAGTEYGYTF
TRBV12-3/TRBV12-4,NA,13,TRBJ1-2,NA,TGTGCCAGCAGTCCACAGTCCCAGTATGGCTACACCTTC,CASSPQSQYGYTF
TRBV7-2,NA,14,TRBJ2-2,NA,TGTGCCAGCAGCTTAACCCCCTACACCGGGGAGCTGTTTTTT,CASSLTPYTGELFF
TRBV6-5,NA,16,TRBJ1-1,NA,TGTGCCAGCAGTTACGAAGGGAAAAATAAGGGTACTGAAGCTTTCTTT,CASSYEGKNKGTEAFF
TRBV19,NA,16,TRBJ2-4,NA,TGTGCCAGTAGTACGAACGAGAGGGCTGCCAAAAACATTCAGTACTTC,CASSTNERAAKNIQYF
TRBV12-3/TRBV12-4,NA,13,TRBJ1-5,NA,TGTGCCAGCAGTTTATTGGGGAATCAGCCCCAGCATTTT,CASSLLGNQPQHF
TRBV5-1,NA,15,TRBJ2-7,TRBD1,TGCGCCAGCAGCCCCGGGACAGGGGGCCCCTACGAGCAGTACTTC,CASSPGTGGPYEQYF
TRBV27,once,12,TRBJ2-7,NA,TGTGCCAGCAGTAAGCTACTCGGCGAGCAGTACTTC,CASSKLLGEQYF
TRBV30,NA,15,TRBJ1-4,NA,TGTGCCTGGTCCGCTGGGGACCCGTCAATGGGCAAACTGTTTTTT,CAWSAGDPSMGKLFF
TRBV5-1,NA,14,TRBJ1-3,NA,TGCGCCAGCAGCACCGGGACACTTAGAGACACCATATATTTT,CASSTGTLRDTIYF
TRBV5-6,NA,13,TRBJ1-2,NA,TGTGCCAGCAGCTCGTGGACAGCAGGGGGCTACACCTTC,CASSSWTAGGYTF
TRBV4-1,NA,16,TRBJ1-2,NA,TGCGCCAGCAGCCAAGAAAGGCGGACAGAGAACTATGGCTACACCTTC,CASSQERRTENYGYTF
TRBV19,few,13,TRBJ2-5,TRBD2,TGTGCCAGCAGCGGGAGGGCCGGGGAGACCCAGTACTTC,CASSGRAGETQYF
TRBV19,NA,12,TRBJ1-1,NA,TGTGCCAGTAGTTTTCAGAGCACTGAAGCTTTCTTT,CASSFQSTEAFF
TRBV5-4,NA,14,TRBJ2-7,NA,TGTGCCAGCAGCCTCCGGGACTCGGCCTACGAGCAGTACTTC,CASSLRDSAYEQYF
TRBV5-1,NA,15,TRBJ1-2,TRBD1,TGCGCCAGCAGCCTGGACCCAGGGGGGATTGTAGGCTACACCTTC,CASSLDPGGIVGYTF
TRBV25-1,once,14,TRBJ2-7,NA,TGTGCCAGCAGTGCCACGACTGTTACCTACGAGCAGTACTTC,CASSATTVTYEQYF
TRBV11-2,NA,13,TRBJ1-2,TRBD1,TGTGCCAGCAGCTCGGGACAGGGGTATGGCTACACCTTC,CASSSGQGYGYTF
TRBV19,NA,15,TRBJ1-5,NA,TGTGCCACCGTGAGGACCCCGGACCGTAGGCAGCCCCAGCATTTT,CATVRTPDRRQPQHF
TRBV19,NA,15,TRBJ1-5,TRBD1,TGTGCCAGTACTGATGGGGCAGGGGGCCTTCAGCCCCAGCATTTT,CASTDGAGGLQPQHF
TRBV7-9,once,12,TRBJ1-4,NA,TGTGCCAGCAGCTTCAGCCTTGAAAAACTGTTTTTT,CASSFSLEKLFF
TRBV12-5,NA,20,TRBJ2-3,TRBD2,TGTGCTAGTGGTAGGGGGTGGGCTAGCGGGAGGGCCATGGTGGCAGATACGCAGTATTTT,CASGRGWASGRAMVADTQYF